This T cell receptor (beta chain) comes out of a study of control samples from healthy donors and cancer patients. The repertoire was sequenced with immunoSEQ multiplex PCR; TCRdb's copy has only in-frame clones and lacks some. The data hold 130,000 or so clones, with approximately 90% observed a single time. V was cut by 5 bases and J by 5 bases, with 22 bases left in between. Germline lookup yields CDR1 SGHRS and CDR2 YFSETQ. The CDR3 extends over 16 amino acids. The chain links TRBV5-1 to TRBJ1-1; D is unresolved. This receptor was obtained from a man aged 45-60 years in good health. The specimen sequenced was blood. CDR3 bases: TGCGCCAGCAGGACTGGGATTTCGGTCGCGTTGACTGAAGCTTTCTTT. Residues: CASRTGISVALTEAFF.